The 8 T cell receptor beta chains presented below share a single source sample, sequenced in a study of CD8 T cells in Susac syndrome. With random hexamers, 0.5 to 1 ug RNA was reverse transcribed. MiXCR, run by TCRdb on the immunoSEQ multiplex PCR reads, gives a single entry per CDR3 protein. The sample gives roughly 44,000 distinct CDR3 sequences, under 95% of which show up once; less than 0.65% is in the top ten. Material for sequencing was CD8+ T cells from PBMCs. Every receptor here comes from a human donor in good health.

This CDR3 reads CASSLGRGRGEQYF. CDR3 coding DNA: TGTGCCAGCAGCTTAGGCCGGGGGAGGGGCGAGCAGTACTTC. The V gene is TRBV13, the J gene TRBJ2-7; 7 nucleotides line up with TRBD2. This CDR3 contains 14 residues. Germline assignment: CDR1 PRHDT and CDR2 FYEKMQ (reference sequence). J gave up 6 bases and V 0 bases, and 5 bases lay outside the gene matches.

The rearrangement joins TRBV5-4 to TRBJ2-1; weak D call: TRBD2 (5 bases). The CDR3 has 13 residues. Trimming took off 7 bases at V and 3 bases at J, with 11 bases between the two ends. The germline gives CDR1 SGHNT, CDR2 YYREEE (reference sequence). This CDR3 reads CASSPGYYNEQFF. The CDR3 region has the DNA TGTGCCAGCTCTCCGGGGTACTACAATGAGCAGTTCTTC.

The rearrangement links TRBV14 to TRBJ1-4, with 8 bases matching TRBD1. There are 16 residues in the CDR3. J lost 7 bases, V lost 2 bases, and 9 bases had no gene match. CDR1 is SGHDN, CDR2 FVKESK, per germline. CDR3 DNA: TGTGCCAGCAGCCAATATCGGACAGGGTTGGGTGAAAAACTGTTTTTT. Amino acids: CASSQYRTGLGEKLFF.

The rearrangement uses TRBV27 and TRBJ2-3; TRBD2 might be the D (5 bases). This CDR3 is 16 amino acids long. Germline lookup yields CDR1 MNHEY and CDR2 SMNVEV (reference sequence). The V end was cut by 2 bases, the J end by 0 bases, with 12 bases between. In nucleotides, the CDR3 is TGTGCCAGCAGTTTAGCAGGAGGCCATAGCACAGATACGCAGTATTTT. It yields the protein CASSLAGGHSTDTQYF.

CDR3 nucleotide sequence: TGTGCCAGCAGTTACTGGGAGTACGAGCAGTACTTC. Its translation: CASSYWEYEQYF. This chain uses TRBV12-3 or TRBV12-4 with TRBJ2-7; tentatively, D is TRBD2 (5 bases). The V end was cut by 4 bases, the J end by 4 bases, with 8 bases between. The CDR3 totals 12 residues.

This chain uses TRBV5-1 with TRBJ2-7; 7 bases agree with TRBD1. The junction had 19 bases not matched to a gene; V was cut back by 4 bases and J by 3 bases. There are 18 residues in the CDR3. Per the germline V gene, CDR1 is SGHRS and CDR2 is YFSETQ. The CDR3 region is CASSPDPQGSITFYEQYF. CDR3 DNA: TGCGCCAGCAGCCCGGATCCACAGGGGTCGATAACTTTCTACGAGCAGTACTTC.

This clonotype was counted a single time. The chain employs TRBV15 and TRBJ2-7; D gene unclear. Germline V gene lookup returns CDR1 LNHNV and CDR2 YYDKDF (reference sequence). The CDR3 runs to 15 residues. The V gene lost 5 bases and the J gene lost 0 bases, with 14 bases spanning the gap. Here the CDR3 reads CATSGPSGPSYEQYF. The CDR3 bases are TGTGCCACCAGCGGGCCTTCCGGGCCCTCCTACGAGCAGTACTTC.

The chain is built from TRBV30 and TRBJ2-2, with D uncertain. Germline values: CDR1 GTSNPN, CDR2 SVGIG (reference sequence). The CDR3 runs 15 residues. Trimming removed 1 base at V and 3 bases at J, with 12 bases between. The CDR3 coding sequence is TGTGCCTGGAGTGATGAGGTTCCCCACACCGGGGAGCTGTTTTTT. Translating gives CAWSDEVPHTGELFF.